This T cell receptor beta chain was found in a study of vaccination and CD4 T cells after COVID-19. Study context: Six males and four females, two Hispanic, made up the convalescents. Samples were taken after vaccination, a median of about 73 days after dose two, with a range of 14 to 241.

TCRdb itself ran the PCR reads through MiXCR, one entry per CDR3 protein. The repertoire holds 25,000 to 35,000 distinct CDR3 sequences, about 46% seen once, with approximately 6% in the top ten. CDR1 and CDR2 from the germline V gene are SNHLY and FYNNEI. The CDR3 runs 15 residues. The germline V and J ends were trimmed by 8 bases and 6 bases, with 20 bases remaining between them. Time point given: late sampling 161 to 241 days after vaccination in three convalescent patients. General study findings and limits: Spike mono-reactive clones accounted for 304 of the 307 vaccine-specific clones found in convalescent patients.

Remarks on this clonotype: Its antigen remains unknown.

The chain combines TRBV2 with TRBJ2-1; maybe TRBD1 (6 bases). This sample comprised CD4+ T cells from blood, obtained about 7 months after SARS-CoV-2 vaccination. This receptor was obtained from a human donor who had recovered from COVID-19. The CDR3 DNA is TGTGCCAGCTCGAGGGGGTCAGGGACGGGCAATGAGCAGTTCTTC. It translates to CASSRGSGTGNEQFF.